The clone carrying this T cell receptor (beta chain) was picked up a small number of times. Its antigen is still unknown. Germline lookup yields CDR1 DFQATT and CDR2 SNEGSKA (reference sequence). V lost 6 bases to trimming and J lost 5 bases, with 9 bases between them. The CDR3 runs to 11 residues. This sample was included in a study of cytomegalovirus exposure and HLA in healthy donors. The study's findings and limits: The classifier reportedly diagnosed cytomegalovirus status with high specificity and sensitivity.

This PCR relied on a set of 60 Vbeta primers and 13 Jbeta primers. Some clones are missing from TCRdb's copy, which holds only in-frame ones; the method was immunoSEQ multiplex PCR. This sample has some 160,000 clones; roughly a tenth occur once, and the top ten carry approximately 2%. The sequencing sample was made of PBMCs. The sequence was collected from a male donor in good health and CMV-seronegative. The chain employs TRBV20-1 and TRBJ2-3; maybe TRBD2 (5 bases). The CDR3 coding sequence is TGCAGTGCCCTCCGGGGAGATACGCAGTATTTT. Encoded protein: CSALRGDTQYF.